These 30 T cell receptor beta chains originate from one sample sequenced in a study of PD-L1 blockade in urothelial cancer. The repertoire was sequenced with immunoSEQ multiplex PCR; TCRdb's copy has only in-frame clones and lacks some. The table includes around 120,000 clones, approximately 86% detected once. The material was PBMCs, obtained around atezolizumab (anti-PD-L1) treatment. Receptor source: a man aged 45-65 years with urothelial cancer.

The chain links TRBV7-2 to TRBJ2-3; 11 bases align to TRBD1. The CDR3 length is 16 residues. V was clipped by 5 bases and J by 5 bases; unmatched bases: 9. Germline loops: CDR1 SGHTA, CDR2 FQGNSA. CDR3 nucleotides: TGTGCCAGCAGCACTAGGACAGGGGGCATCATAGATACGCAGTATTTT. Amino acid sequence: CASSTRTGGIIDTQYF.

The chain couples TRBV5-1 to TRBJ2-3; D not resolved. Trimming removed 0 bases at V and 0 bases at J, with 11 bases between. CDR3 length: 16 amino acids. Germline loops: CDR1 SGHRS, CDR2 YFSETQ. CDR3 loop: CASSLVLTPSTDTQYF. The DNA of the CDR3 is TGCGCCAGCAGCTTGGTTCTTACTCCTAGCACAGATACGCAGTATTTT. The variable domain in full, completed from reference TRBV5-1 and TRBJ2-3, reads KAGVTQTPRYLIKTRGQQVTLSCSPISGHRSVSWYQQTPGQGLQFLFEYFSETQRNKGNFPGRFSGRQFSNSRSEMNVSTLELGDSALYLCASSLVLTPSTDTQYFGPGTRLTVL.

This clone was detected once. The sample holds other DNA sequences that translate to the same CDR3. The V call is TRBV18, the J call TRBJ2-7; tentatively, D is TRBD1 (5 bases). CDR1 and CDR2 (germline): KGHSH, LQKENI. The V end lost 1 base, the J end lost 7 bases, and 14 bases lay between the germline ends. The CDR3 has 14 residues. The CDR3 coding sequence is TGTGCCAGCTCACCACAGGAAAGGGGTGGAGAGCAGTACTTC. Translating gives CASSPQERGGEQYF.

The V gene is TRBV27, the J gene TRBJ2-4; 7 bases match TRBD1. There are 15 residues in the CDR3. Per the germline V gene, CDR1 is MNHEY and CDR2 is SMNVEV (reference sequence). The trim removed 6 bases at V and 2 bases at J, leaving 7 bases unmatched. The chain's CDR3 is CASRPQGPSKNIQYF. In DNA, the CDR3 is TGTGCCAGCAGGCCACAGGGGCCATCCAAAAACATTCAGTACTTC.

Only a few counts were recorded for this clone. CDR3 amino acids: CASSSGQGPRGYTF. The CDR3 DNA reads TGTGCCAGCAGTTCAGGACAGGGGCCTCGCGGCTACACCTTC. The V gene is TRBV6-6, the J gene TRBJ1-2; 9 bases line up with TRBD1. The germline CDR1 and CDR2 sequences are MNHNY and SVGAGI (reference sequence). The CDR3 runs 14 residues. The junction had 8 bases not matched to a gene; V was cut back by 4 bases and J by 8 bases.

The chain employs TRBV28 and TRBJ1-1, with 7 nucleotides matching TRBD1. The CDR3 totals 14 residues. The V and J ends lost 2 bases and 1 base, in that order; junction bases with no gene match: 1. The germline V gene has CDR1 MDHEN and CDR2 SYDVKM. This CDR3 is CASSLGQANTEAFF. The CDR3 nucleotides are TGTGCCAGCAGTTTAGGACAGGCGAACACTGAAGCTTTCTTT.

The chain employs TRBV11-2 and TRBJ2-7; 7 bases agree with TRBD2. The V gene's germline CDR1 is SGHAT and CDR2 FQNNGV. V gave up 4 bases and J gave up 5 bases; unmatched junction bases: 5. This CDR3 has 13 amino acids. CDR3 DNA: TGTGCCAGCAGCTCCGGGACTACGGACGAGCAGTACTTC. Its protein product is CASSSGTTDEQYF.

This clone appeared a few times. The chain has TRBV6-1 and TRBJ2-7; the match to TRBD2 covers 8 bases. The V gene end was trimmed by 6 bases and the J gene end by 0 bases; junction bases not matched to a gene: 7. This CDR3 spans 15 amino acids. CDR1 and CDR2 from the germline V gene are MNHNS and SASEGT. For the CDR3, the DNA is TGTGCCAGCAGGGGGGCTACTAGCGGCTCCTACGAGCAGTACTTC. It codes for CASRGATSGSYEQYF.

The count of this clone is one. V is TRBV13 and J is TRBJ1-1; D perhaps matches TRBD1 (6 bases). This CDR3 contains 15 residues. V was clipped by 8 bases and J by 7 bases, with 23 bases between them. Germline CDR1 PRHDT, CDR2 FYEKMQ (reference sequence). In DNA form, the CDR3 reads TGTGCCAGCCTTCGGTGGGGGCGGACAGCTCATGAAGCTTTCTTT. This translates into CASLRWGRTAHEAFF. The entire variable domain, with the rest obtained from reference TRBV13 and TRBJ1-1, is as follows: AAGVIQSPRHLIKEKRETATLKCYPIPRHDTVYWYQQGPGQDPQFLISFYEKMQSDKGSIPDRFSAQQFSDYHSELNMSSLELGDSALYFCASLRWGRTAHEAFFGQGTRLTVV.

V is TRBV11-2 and J is TRBJ2-3, with 9 bases identical to TRBD2. Germline lookup yields CDR1 SGHAT and CDR2 FQNNGV. V was pared by 5 bases and J by 0 bases, with 6 bases of the junction left unmatched. The CDR3 sequence is 16 residues long. The CDR3 DNA sequence: TGTGCCAGCAGCCAGACTAGCGGTGCTAGCACAGATACGCAGTATTTT. Translation: CASSQTSGASTDTQYF.

V is TRBV6-6 and J is TRBJ2-5; D may be TRBD1 (6 bases). This CDR3 comprises 15 residues. V was pared by 0 bases and J by 1 base, with 9 bases between. CDR1 is MNHNY and CDR2 is SVGAGI in the germline V gene (reference sequence). The CDR3 loop reads CASSYSKQGQETQYF. CDR3 DNA: TGTGCCAGCAGTTACTCGAAACAGGGCCAAGAGACCCAGTACTTC.

The chain joins TRBV2 to TRBJ1-5; D gene uncertain. CDR1 SNHLY and CDR2 FYNNEI come from the germline V gene. V was trimmed by 6 bases and J by 5 bases, leaving 8 bases between them. The CDR3 sequence is 12 residues long. The CDR3 is CASRLEYQPQHF. The CDR3 DNA reads TGTGCCAGCAGGTTGGAGTATCAGCCCCAGCATTTT.

The chain is built from TRBV19 and TRBJ2-2; 11 bases are shared with TRBD2. Germline CDR1 and CDR2: LNHDA and SQIVND (reference sequence). The CDR3 spans 15 residues. V was pared by 6 bases and J by 7 bases, with 7 bases of the junction left unmatched. In DNA form, the CDR3 reads TGTGCCAGTAGCTTAGCGGGAGGGCCGGTCGGGGAGCTGTTTTTT. Protein sequence: CASSLAGGPVGELFF.

The V and J genes are TRBV19 and TRBJ1-2; D unresolved. V gave up 7 bases and J gave up 4 bases, with 16 bases separating them. Germline V gene sequence: CDR1 LNHDA, CDR2 SQIVND (reference sequence). This CDR3 has 14 residues. CDR3: CASTGSFGGYGYTF. CDR3 sequence (DNA): TGTGCCAGTACGGGGTCCTTTGGTGGCTATGGCTACACCTTC.

The V call is TRBV7-6, the J call TRBJ1-1; 9 bases fit TRBD1. The CDR3 runs 15 residues. The germline CDR1 and CDR2 sequences are SGHVS and FNYEAQ. The junction had 8 bases not matched to a gene; V was cut back by 4 bases and J by 5 bases. CDR3: CASSYAGTGRTEAFF. The CDR3 DNA reads as TGTGCCAGCAGCTACGCCGGGACAGGGCGAACTGAAGCTTTCTTT.

The gene calls are TRBV9 and TRBJ2-3; 8 nucleotides match TRBD2. V shed 4 bases and J 3 bases; nucleotides not matched to a gene: 16. The CDR3 covers 18 residues. CDR1 is SGDLS and CDR2 is YYNGEE in the germline V gene. CDR3 sequence: CASSLGRGRPQNTDTQYF. The CDR3 bases are TGTGCCAGCAGCCTCGGGAGGGGGAGACCCCAAAATACAGATACGCAGTATTTT.

The CDR3: CASSQRGRSDTQYF. The CDR3 nucleotides are TGTGCCAGCAGTCAAAGGGGGCGTTCAGATACGCAGTATTTT. This sequence joins TRBV27 and TRBJ2-3; 7 bases fit TRBD1. This CDR3 has 14 residues. Trimming removed 5 bases from V and 4 bases from J; junction bases left unmatched: 6. Looked up from germline, CDR1 is MNHEY and CDR2 is SMNVEV (reference sequence).

The chain employs TRBV19 and TRBJ1-4, with D hard to call. CDR3 length: 15 amino acids. Germline lookup yields CDR1 LNHDA and CDR2 SQIVND (reference sequence). Trimming left V 7 bases short and J 0 bases short, with 12 bases between. In DNA form, the CDR3 reads TGTGCCAGTACCCCCAGAGGAGCAACTAATGAAAAACTGTTTTTT. Protein product: CASTPRGATNEKLFF. The variable domain in full, completed from reference TRBV19 and TRBJ1-4, reads DGGITQSPKYLFRKEGQNVTLSCEQNLNHDAMYWYRQDPGQGLRLIYYSQIVNDFQKGDIAEGYSVSREKKESFPLTVTSAQKNPTAFYLCASTPRGATNEKLFFGSGTQLSVL.

This clone was seen a single time. The CDR3 DNA sequence: TGCGCCAGCAGCCCCACACCACTAGCGGGAGGGTACAATGAGCAGTTCTTC. Its protein product is CASSPTPLAGGYNEQFF. The chain links TRBV5-1 to TRBJ2-1, with TRBD2 matching over 13 bases. Per the germline V gene, CDR1 is SGHRS and CDR2 is YFSETQ. The CDR3 length is 17 residues. V dropped 4 bases and J dropped 4; count of bases not matched to a gene: 8.

The chain couples TRBV6-5 to TRBJ2-7; maybe TRBD2 (7 bases). V lost 6 bases to trimming and J lost 3 bases, with 15 bases between them. CDR3 length equals 14 residues. The germline gives CDR1 MNHEY, CDR2 SVGAGI. The CDR3 protein is CASSHLGGGYEQYF. CDR3 bases: TGTGCCAGCAGCCACCTAGGGGGGGGCTACGAGCAGTACTTC.

V gene TRBV4-2 combines with J gene TRBJ2-1, with D possibly being TRBD2 (6 bases). This CDR3 spans 15 amino acids. Trimming left V 4 bases short and J 0 bases short, with 10 bases between. Germline CDR1 and CDR2: LGHNA and YNFKEQ. This CDR3 is CASSLSGLSYNEQFF. In nucleotides, the CDR3 is TGTGCCAGCAGCCTTAGCGGTCTCTCCTACAATGAGCAGTTCTTC.

The V and J genes are TRBV18 and TRBJ2-1; TRBD2 aligns across 14 bases. The CDR3 is 19 residues long. Germline CDR1 and CDR2: KGHSH and LQKENI. V dropped 5 bases and J dropped 0; count of bases not matched to a gene: 9. CDR3 sequence reads: CASSSQRLAGGDSYNEQFF. The CDR3, as DNA: TGTGCCAGCTCATCGCAACGACTAGCGGGAGGGGACTCCTACAATGAGCAGTTCTTC. Full variable domain (remainder filled in from reference TRBV18 and TRBJ2-1): NAGVMQNPRHLVRRRGQEARLRCSPMKGHSHVYWYRQLPEEGLKFMVYLQKENIIDESGMPKERFSAEFPKEGPSILRIQQVVRGDSAAYFCASSSQRLAGGDSYNEQFFGPGTRLTVL.

The rearrangement links TRBV5-1 to TRBJ2-2; no clear D gene. Germline CDR1 and CDR2: SGHRS and YFSETQ. Trimming shortened V by 0 bases and J by 1 base, and 10 bases separated the two germline ends. The CDR3 runs to 16 residues. The CDR3 sequence is CASSLELTMNTGELFF. CDR3 nucleotides: TGCGCCAGCAGCTTGGAACTAACGATGAACACCGGGGAGCTGTTTTTT.

This clone showed up just once. The chain is built from TRBV28 and TRBJ2-1; D possibly corresponds to TRBD2 (6 bases). In germline, CDR1 is MDHEN, CDR2 SYDVKM. Trimming shortened V by 6 bases and J by 4 bases, and 13 bases separated the two germline ends. The CDR3 runs 14 residues. CDR3 region: CASSLNGRYNEQFF. The CDR3 DNA reads TGTGCCAGCAGCCTGAATGGGAGGTACAATGAGCAGTTCTTC.

This chain links TRBV29-1 with TRBJ2-1; TRBD2 matches at 7 bases. CDR1 and CDR2 (germline): SQVTM, ANQGSEA. The CDR3 loop spans 14 amino acids. J was trimmed by 1 base and V by 5 bases; bases with no gene match: 5. CDR3 DNA: TGCAGCGTTCCGCTAGCGGTTTCCTACAATGAGCAGTTCTTC. Its protein is CSVPLAVSYNEQFF.

This chain joins TRBV7-9 and TRBJ2-7, with no clear D. Trimming left V 5 bases short and J 3 bases short, with 11 bases between. The germline gives CDR1 SEHNR, CDR2 FQNEAQ (reference sequence). The CDR3 is 13 residues long. CDR3 sequence (DNA): TGTGCCAGCAGCCGCTATGGGCTCTACGAGCAGTACTTC. This encodes CASSRYGLYEQYF.

V usage is TRBV19 and J usage is TRBJ1-5; unclear D gene. V gave up 4 bases and J gave up 2 bases, with 15 bases separating them. Germline CDR1 LNHDA, CDR2 SQIVND (reference sequence). This CDR3 is built from 16 residues. The CDR3 loop reads CASSTRGGVGNQPQHF. The DNA of the CDR3 is TGTGCCAGTAGTACACGTGGAGGCGTGGGCAATCAGCCCCAGCATTTT.

V gene TRBV28 combines with J gene TRBJ2-7, with 8 bases aligning to TRBD2. Unmatched junction bases numbered 9, after V lost 5 bases and J lost 3 bases. Germline V gene sequence: CDR1 MDHEN, CDR2 SYDVKM. The CDR3 loop spans 15 amino acids. The CDR3 reads CASSPTAGGGYEQYF. CDR3 in DNA: TGTGCCAGCAGTCCGACGGCGGGAGGTGGCTACGAGCAGTACTTC.

This clone was detected once. The CDR3 coding sequence is TGTGCCACCGCGGACAGGGGTCGTCCCCAAGAGACCCAGTACTTC. Its translation is CATADRGRPQETQYF. This chain uses TRBV19 with TRBJ2-5; TRBD1 matches at 9 bases. The junction had 10 bases not matched to a gene; V was cut back by 10 bases and J by 1 base. The CDR3 contains 15 residues. The germline gives CDR1 LNHDA, CDR2 SQIVND (reference sequence).

The chain links TRBV30 to TRBJ1-5, with D perhaps matching TRBD1 (6 bases). CDR1 is GTSNPN and CDR2 is SVGIG in the germline V gene (reference sequence). Trimming shortened V by 0 bases and J by 7 bases, and 22 bases separated the two germline ends. The CDR3 length is 17 residues. The CDR3, as DNA: TGTGCCTGGAGTGTACGACCCACCCGGGGGGCCGGACAGCCCCAGCATTTT. Encoded protein: CAWSVRPTRGAGQPQHF.